This T cell receptor beta chain was obtained from a study of blood T cell repertoires in COVID-19. Looking at the study overall: Samples came from the United States, Italy and Spain, spanning acute and convalescent COVID-19. In each case, the material was cDNA or gDNA derived from T cells, B-cell-depleted T cells, or PBMCs.

In the study's own analysis: Nucleated cell number was recorded as an estimate derived from reference gene primer amplification. Sequenced by immunoSEQ multiplex PCR; TCRdb stores in-frame clones only, minus some. The D gene and trimming were derived from the DNA, and the V and J assignments and clone size from that table. The sample shows about 230,000 clones, 88% of them seen only once. Clinical history as reported by participants underpinned cohort assignment. The sequenced sample consisted of PBMCs or T cells enriched from blood (not recorded which). The TCR sequence derives from a woman in her thirties or forties with acute COVID-19.

CDR3: CASSFAGHYEQYV. The CDR3 DNA reads as TGTGCCAGCAGTTTCGCAGGACACTACGAGCAGTACGTC. The V call is TRBV12-3 or TRBV12-4, the J call TRBJ2-7; possibly TRBD1 for D (5 bases). The V gene lost 3 bases and the J gene lost 3 bases, with 9 bases spanning the gap. The CDR3 is 13 residues long.